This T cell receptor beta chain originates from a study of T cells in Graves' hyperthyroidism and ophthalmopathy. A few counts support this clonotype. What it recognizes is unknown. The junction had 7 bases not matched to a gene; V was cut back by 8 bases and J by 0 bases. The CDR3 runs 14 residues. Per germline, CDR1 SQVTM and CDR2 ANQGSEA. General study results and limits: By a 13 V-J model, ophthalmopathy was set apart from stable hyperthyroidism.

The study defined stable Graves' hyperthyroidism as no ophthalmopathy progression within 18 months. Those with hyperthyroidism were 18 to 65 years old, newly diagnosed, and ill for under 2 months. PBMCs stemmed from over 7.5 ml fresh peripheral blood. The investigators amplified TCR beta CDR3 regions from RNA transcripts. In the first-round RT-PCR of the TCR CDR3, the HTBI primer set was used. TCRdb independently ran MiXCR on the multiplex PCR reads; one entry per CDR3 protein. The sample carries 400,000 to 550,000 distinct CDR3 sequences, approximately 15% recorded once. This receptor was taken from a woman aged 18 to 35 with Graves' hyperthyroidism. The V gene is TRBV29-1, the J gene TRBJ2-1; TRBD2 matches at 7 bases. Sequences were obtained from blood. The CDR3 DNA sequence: TGCAGCTCTAGCGGATCGAGCTCCTACAATGAGCAGTTCTTC. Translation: CSSSGSSSYNEQFF.